This T cell receptor beta chain was captured in a study of monozygotic twins with inflammatory bowel disease. Study-wide points: Support for any single strong IBD-associated signal or clonotype was not found. A reduction in TCRbeta diversity (inverse Simpson) was seen in IBD patients relative to healthy co-twins.

Of note for this clonotype: Its specificity is unknown.

One entry per CDR3 protein, without DNA, is what TCRdb gives after re-calling the 5' RACE reads. With roughly 330,000 distinct CDR3 sequences in the sample, the ten largest clones hold over 2%. Germline V gives CDR1 DFQATT, CDR2 SNEGSKA (reference sequence). The CDR3 covers 15 residues. The source material was blood. The TCR comes from a human donor with ulcerative colitis or Crohn's disease, or a healthy co-twin of an affected twin (not recorded which). The rearrangement uses TRBV20-1 and TRBJ2-1; TCRdb lists TRBD1, though no DNA is available to test this call. The CDR3 loop reads CSACTGTGPHNEQFF.